This T cell receptor beta chain derives from a study of blood T cell repertoires in COVID-19 (TCRdb year 2020). About the full investigation: Samples from collaborators originated in the United States, Italy and Spain and spanned both the acute and convalescent phases of COVID-19. The sample metadata nearly always contained a de-identified subject ID, COVID-19 status, age in years and sex. The repertoires were released in a freely available public database meant as a resource for research on the immune response to SARS-CoV-2. The samples were drawn from two sources: the first 160 participants of the ongoing ImmuneRACE study, and fewer than 1,500 subjects contributed by 6 global collaborators. Where HLA class I and class II types were available, the types were taken from metadata supplied by the sample provider, not from assay-based typing. Subjects who had been exposed to COVID-19, were actively infected with it, or had recovered from it provided the deeply sampled blood TCRbeta repertoires that made up the dataset. The material from the prospective study consisted of cDNA or gDNA derived from T cells, B-cell-depleted T cells, or PBMCs.

TCRbeta CDR3 regions were amplified from genomic DNA using the immunoSEQ Assay, a bias-controlled multiplex PCR. The original methods were these. Within the assay, amplification of reference gene primers was used to estimate how many nucleated cells each sample contained. Sequence reads were collapsed and filtered to measure the absolute abundance of every unique TCRbeta CDR3 rearrangement. For each sample, productive Simpson clonality was calculated as the square root of Simpson's diversity index over productive rearrangements. What TCRdb holds here is the immuneACCESS table cut down to in-frame rearrangements. Part of the clones is not present; checked against another copy, under half of the missing clones reflect an unresolved V gene, and the others are unexplained. The DNA was the basis for D and trimming; V, J and clone size are from that table. The sample data list under 65,000 clones, and around 90% of these were observed just once. Clones ranked in the top ten supply roughly 15% of the sample.

According to the germline V gene (reference sequence), CDR1 reads SGHNT and CDR2 reads YYREEE. V and J are trimmed by 4 bases and 2 bases, and the gene matches miss 3 bases of the junction. Counted from cysteine to phenylalanine, this CDR3 has 15 amino acids. The sequence is cut down to CDR3 DNA, 45 bases in frame from base 1. Findings and caveats that apply to the study as a whole: The quantity of clinical and demographic metadata differed by source and by participant and was supplied without curation.

Each collaborating institution followed its own protocols to collect whole blood in K2EDTA tubes. For TCRbeta analysis, collaborator samples were shipped as frozen whole blood, as isolated PBMCs, or as DNA extracted from either sample type. Only one count was recorded for this clone. Its target antigen remains unknown. The input lacks base qualities; no much larger clone sits a single base away. Source material: peripheral blood. The rearranged segments are TRBV5-4 and TRBJ2-7; 13 junctional bases match TRBD2. The TCR sequence derives from a man at least 80 years old with acute or convalescent COVID-19. The CDR3 is CASSAGLAGAYEQYF. The DNA is as follows: TGTGCCAGCAGCGCTGGACTAGCGGGGGCCTACGAGCAGTACTTC.